These T cell receptor beta chains were read from a single sample in a study of response to subunit inactivated influenza vaccine. TCRdb re-called the RT-PCR reads through MiXCR, storing one row per CDR3 protein. The profile shows 540,000 or so distinct CDR3 sequences, 10% to 15% of them singletons. Source: PBMCs from blood, taken roughly 6 weeks after vaccination. Receptor source: a man in his fifties who received an inactivated influenza vaccine. The CDR3 runs from the conserved cysteine through the conserved F or W. The D gene is left open where the match is weak. The size entry is marked missing in some rows and otherwise reads once, few, many or a size class.

TRBD1	TRBV7-2	16	few	TRBJ1-2	TGTGCCAGCAGCTCACAGGGACAGGGGGCCCTCTATGGCTACACCTTC	CASSSQGQGALYGYTF
TRBD2	TRBV12-3/TRBV12-4	15	many	TRBJ2-7	TGTGCCAGCAGTTTGGTAGCGGGAGTAGTGGGCGAGCAGTACTTC	CASSLVAGVVGEQYF
NA	TRBV4-3	13	many	TRBJ1-5	TGCGCCAGCAGCCAAGCCAGGGATCAGCCCCAGCATTTT	CASSQARDQPQHF
TRBD1	TRBV7-2	15	few	TRBJ2-1	TGTGCCAGCAGACAATGGGGGACAGCCGACAATGAGCAGTTCTTC	CASRQWGTADNEQFF
NA	TRBV20-1	12	few	TRBJ1-1	TGCAGTGCTACAGACAGGCTCCCTGAAGCTTTCTTT	CSATDRLPEAFF
NA	TRBV7-9	14	NA	TRBJ2-7	TGTGCCAGCAGCTTAGGATTAATGCCGGGGGAGCAGTACTTC	CASSLGLMPGEQYF
NA	TRBV27	11	many	TRBJ1-5	TGTGCCAGCAGGGCCAATCAGCCCCAGCATTTT	CASRANQPQHF
NA	TRBV4-2	15	NA	TRBJ2-3	TGTGCCAGCAGCCAATCGATCCTTTTCACAGATACGCAGTATTTT	CASSQSILFTDTQYF
NA	TRBV2	12	NA	TRBJ2-4	TGTGCCAGCAGATTCCAAGCGGACATTCAGTACTTC	CASRFQADIQYF
NA	TRBV11-2	15	few	TRBJ2-1	TGTGCCAGCAGCTTAGATATAGGGTTTGGGGGTGAGCAGTTCTTC	CASSLDIGFGGEQFF
TRBD1	TRBV29-1	16	NA	TRBJ2-3	TGCAGCGTTGAAGAACTGACAGGGTTGGGCACAGATACGCAGTATTTT	CSVEELTGLGTDTQYF
NA	TRBV4-2	16	many	TRBJ2-1	TGTGCCAGCAGCCAAGGGACCAGGGGTCCCCTCAATGAGCAGTTCTTC	CASSQGTRGPLNEQFF
NA	TRBV9	15	few	TRBJ2-1	TGTGCCAGCAGCACACGGGACAAGGCATACAATGAGCAGTTCTTC	CASSTRDKAYNEQFF
NA	TRBV20-1	11	many	TRBJ2-1	TGCAGTGCTAGATTAACTGATGAGCAGTTCTTC	CSARLTDEQFF
TRBD1	TRBV5-1	15	once	TRBJ2-1	TGCGCCAGCAGCTTGGATCGGGGACAGTACAATGAGCAGTTCTTC	CASSLDRGQYNEQFF
NA	TRBV24-1	14	few	TRBJ2-1	TGTGCCACCAGTGATTTTGGAGGAAACAATGAGCAGTTCTTC	CATSDFGGNNEQFF
NA	TRBV10-3	14	NA	TRBJ1-1	TGTGCCATCAGTGAAGGGCAGATGAACACTGAAGCTTTCTTT	CAISEGQMNTEAFF
NA	TRBV2	12	NA	TRBJ2-7	TGTGCCAGCAGGGAGGGAACCTACGAGCAGTACTTC	CASREGTYEQYF
NA	TRBV6-2/TRBV6-3	14	few	TRBJ2-7	TGTGCCAGCAGTTTGACACTGAGCTCCTACGAGCAGTACTTC	CASSLTLSSYEQYF
TRBD1	TRBV7-9	17	NA	TRBJ1-6	TGTGCCAGCAGCTTAGATGGTCTGGGGACAGCTGGTATTGCCCTCCACTTT	CASSLDGLGTAGIALHF
TRBD2	TRBV7-9	14	few	TRBJ2-7	TGTGCCAGCAGCGTGACTAGCGGGAACTACGCGCAGTACTTC	CASSVTSGNYAQYF
NA	TRBV2	18	few	TRBJ2-3	TGTGCCAGCAGCCGCGAACTTATAGCGGTTGGTAACACAGATACGCAGTATTTT	CASSRELIAVGNTDTQYF
TRBD1	TRBV19	16	once	TRBJ2-7	TGTGCCAGTAGTTCTACTTCCGGGACAGGGTCCTACGAGCAGTACTTC	CASSSTSGTGSYEQYF
NA	TRBV20-1	12	NA	TRBJ1-4	TGCAGTGCTAGAAAGCCGAATGAAAAACTGTTTTTT	CSARKPNEKLFF
NA	TRBV29-1	12	many	TRBJ2-3	TGCAGCGTTAACAGGCGCACAGATACGCAGTATTTT	CSVNRRTDTQYF
NA	TRBV11-2	17	NA	TRBJ2-3	TGTGCCAGCAGCTTTCGTGAGGGGGGCAGGGGCACAGATACGCAGTATTTT	CASSFREGGRGTDTQYF
NA	TRBV12-3/TRBV12-4	15	many	TRBJ1-5	TGTGCCAGCAGTTCGGCCATGACAGATAATCAGCCCCAGCATTTT	CASSSAMTDNQPQHF